The rows below give T cell receptor beta chains drawn from one sample of a study of blood T cell repertoires in COVID-19. Repertoires were generated with immunoSEQ multiplex PCR, while TCRdb's copy carries only in-frame clones and drops some. The profile shows some 260,000 clones, 75% to 95% of them singletons. The specimen sequenced was PBMCs or T cells enriched from blood (not recorded which). These receptors originate from a woman aged 18-30 years who had recovered from COVID-19. The CDR3 runs from the conserved cysteine through the conserved F or W. Each record gives: J gene, clone size, D gene, V gene, CDR3 DNA, CDR3 protein. A D gene is named only where the DNA matches it firmly. Clone size is not always given. Where it is, it says once, few, many or a class for expanded clones.

TRBJ1-1,NA,TRBD1,TRBV7-6,TGTGCCAGCAGCCCCGGGACAGACACTGAAGCTTTCTTT,CASSPGTDTEAFF
TRBJ2-1,NA,NA,TRBV28,TGTGCCAGCAGTCAATCTACGGGTGAGCAGTTCTTC,CASSQSTGEQFF
TRBJ2-3,NA,NA,TRBV27,TGTGCCAGCAGTCCTTCCTCGGGCACAGATACGCAGTATTTT,CASSPSSGTDTQYF
TRBJ1-2,NA,NA,TRBV5-6,TGTGCCAGCAGCTTGGAACAAGGCTACACCTTC,CASSLEQGYTF
TRBJ2-7,NA,TRBD1,TRBV29-1,TGCAGCGTTAGCGGTAGGGGACAGGGGGCTTACGAGCAGTACTTC,CSVSGRGQGAYEQYF
TRBJ1-5,NA,NA,TRBV28,TGTGCCAGCACCCTAATTCATCAGCCCCAGCATTTT,CASTLIHQPQHF
TRBJ2-2,NA,NA,TRBV7-8,TGTGCCAGCAGCTTACGGGGACGGGAGACTAACACCGGGGAGCTGTTTTTT,CASSLRGRETNTGELFF
TRBJ2-7,NA,TRBD1,TRBV19,TGTGCCAGTAGTATCGGCAGGGGGCCTGGCGAGCAGTACTTC,CASSIGRGPGEQYF
TRBJ1-2,NA,NA,TRBV19,TGTGCCAGTAGCACAGGGACCTATGGCTACACCTTC,CASSTGTYGYTF
TRBJ2-2,NA,NA,TRBV11-3,TGTGCCAGCAGCTTAGGGGTTTTAGGGACACCTAACACCGGGGAGCTGTTTTTT,CASSLGVLGTPNTGELFF
TRBJ1-5,NA,NA,TRBV18,TGTGCCAGCTCGGCGCGGGGTGGGAATCAGCCCCAGCATTTT,CASSARGGNQPQHF
TRBJ2-3,NA,TRBD2,TRBV28,TGTGCCAGCAGTCAACTAGCGGGACGTACAGATACGCAGTATTTT,CASSQLAGRTDTQYF
TRBJ2-5,NA,NA,TRBV9,TGTGCCAGCAGCGTAGGGCCCCGGGGAGAGACCCAGTACTTC,CASSVGPRGETQYF
TRBJ2-5,NA,NA,TRBV5-4,TGTGCCAGCAGTGATGGGCAGGGTCTTCGGGAGACCCAGTACTTC,CASSDGQGLRETQYF
TRBJ1-2,once,NA,TRBV19,TGTGCCAGTAGCGACTATGGCTACACCTTC,CASSDYGYTF
TRBJ1-1,NA,NA,TRBV27,TGTGCCAGCAGTTTATCGGGGGGGCGCCGGACTTTCTTT,CASSLSGGRRTFF
TRBJ2-3,once,TRBD2,TRBV9,TGTGCCAGCAGCGACGGGCGGGGGGAAACAGATACGCAGTATTTT,CASSDGRGETDTQYF
TRBJ1-2,NA,NA,TRBV28,TGTGCCAGCAGTTTCCAGGGATCTCTTGGCTACACCTTC,CASSFQGSLGYTF
TRBJ1-1,NA,TRBD1,TRBV6-5,TGTGCCAGCAGTTATACTAGGACAGGAGATTTCGAAGCTTTCTTT,CASSYTRTGDFEAFF
TRBJ1-1,NA,NA,TRBV12-3/TRBV12-4,TGTGCCAGCAGTCTCACACCCGACACTGAAGCTTTCTTT,CASSLTPDTEAFF
TRBJ2-7,NA,NA,TRBV5-1,TGCGCCAGCAGCTTGGGTCCGGGAAGCTACGAGCAGTACTTC,CASSLGPGSYEQYF
TRBJ2-7,NA,TRBD2,TRBV7-9,TGTGCCAGCAGCTTAGCGCTATTAGCGGGAGGGCCTGGGGACGAGCAGTACTTC,CASSLALLAGGPGDEQYF
TRBJ1-6,NA,NA,TRBV4-1,TGCGCCAGCAGCCAAGATTACCCTGAGTCACCCCTCCACTTT,CASSQDYPESPLHF
TRBJ2-7,NA,TRBD2,TRBV5-4,TGTGCCAGCAGCTCCGGGACTAATGATTACGAGCAGTACTTC,CASSSGTNDYEQYF
TRBJ2-5,NA,TRBD2,TRBV19,TGTGCCAGTAGTGGAGCGGGAGCGTTAGAGACCCAGTACTTC,CASSGAGALETQYF
TRBJ1-2,NA,TRBD1,TRBV7-2,TGTGCCAGCAGCTCGCTAATGTCCACAGGGGGCACGTATGGCTACACCTTC,CASSSLMSTGGTYGYTF
TRBJ2-1,NA,TRBD1,TRBV15,TGTGCCACCAGCAGAGAAGGACAGGGGTCCAATGAGCAGTTCTTC,CATSREGQGSNEQFF
TRBJ1-1,once,NA,TRBV7-8,TGTGCCAGCAGCCCCGGGGGGGGATTTGATCCTTTCTTT,CASSPGGGFDPFF
TRBJ2-1,NA,TRBD2,TRBV28,TGTGCCAGCAGTTTCCCCGCTAAGACTAGCGGGAACACCTACAATGAGCAGTTCTTC,CASSFPAKTSGNTYNEQFF
TRBJ2-2,NA,TRBD1,TRBV7-9,TGTGCCAGCAGCCGGACAGGGGGCCCCGGGGAGCTGTTTTTT,CASSRTGGPGELFF
TRBJ1-1,NA,TRBD1,TRBV25-1,TGTGCCAGCAAAGGACAGGGGAGGAACACTGAAGCTTTCTTT,CASKGQGRNTEAFF